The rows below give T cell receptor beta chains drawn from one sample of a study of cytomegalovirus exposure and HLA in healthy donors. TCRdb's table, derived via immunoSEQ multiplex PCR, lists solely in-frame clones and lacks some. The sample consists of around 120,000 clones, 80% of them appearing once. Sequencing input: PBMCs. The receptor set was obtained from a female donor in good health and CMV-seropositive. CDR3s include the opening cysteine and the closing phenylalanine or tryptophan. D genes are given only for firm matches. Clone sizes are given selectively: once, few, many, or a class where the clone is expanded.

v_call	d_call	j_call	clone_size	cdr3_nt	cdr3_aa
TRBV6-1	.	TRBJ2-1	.	TGTGCCAGCAGTACTTCAGGGGGAGGCTACAATGAGCAGTTCTTC	CASSTSGGGYNEQFF
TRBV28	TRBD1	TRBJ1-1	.	TGTGCCAGCACAAACAGGGGGCTAGGGAACACTGAAGCTTTCTTT	CASTNRGLGNTEAFF
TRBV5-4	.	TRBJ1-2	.	TGTGCCAGCAGCTTGAGTGTCGCAGGGGATGGCTACACCTTC	CASSLSVAGDGYTF
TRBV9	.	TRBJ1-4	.	TGTGCCAGCAGCGGGGGCCCGGGTGAAAAACTGTTTTTT	CASSGGPGEKLFF
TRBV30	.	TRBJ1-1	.	TGTGCCTGGAGCTCCTCCCTGGGGCCTAGGGCTTTCTTT	CAWSSSLGPRAFF
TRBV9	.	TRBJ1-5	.	TGTGCCAGCAGCCCTCATAGTAATCAGCCCCAGCATTTT	CASSPHSNQPQHF
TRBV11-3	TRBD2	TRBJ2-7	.	TGTGCCAGCAGCTCCACGGGAGGGGGCGAGCAGTACTTC	CASSSTGGGEQYF
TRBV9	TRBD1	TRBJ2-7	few	TGTGCCAGCAGCGTAGGGACAGGGGACGAGCAGTACTTC	CASSVGTGDEQYF
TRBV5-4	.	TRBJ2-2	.	TGTGCCAGCAGCTTGGACTTCTCGAACACCGGGGAGCTGTTTTTT	CASSLDFSNTGELFF
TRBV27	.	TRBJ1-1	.	TGTGCCAGCAGTTCAGGGGACGGCACTGAAGCTTTCTTT	CASSSGDGTEAFF
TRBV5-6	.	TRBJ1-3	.	TGTGCCAGCAGCCTCTTGAGGAGCTCTGGAAACACCATATATTTT	CASSLLRSSGNTIYF
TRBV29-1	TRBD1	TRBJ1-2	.	TGCAGCGCTCACTACCAGGGGGCTTATGGCTATGGCTACACCTTC	CSAHYQGAYGYGYTF
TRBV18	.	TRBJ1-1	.	TGTGCCAGCTCACCACAACAGGGAAACCCTGAAGCTTTCTTT	CASSPQQGNPEAFF
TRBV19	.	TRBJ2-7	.	TGTGCCAGTAGTATTGACACGGACTACGAGCAGTACTTC	CASSIDTDYEQYF
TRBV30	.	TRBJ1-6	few	TGTGCCTTGGCCCTAGATAATTCACCCCTCCACTTT	CALALDNSPLHF
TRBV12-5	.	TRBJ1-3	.	TGTGCTAGTGGTTTATTTACTGGAAACACCATATATTTT	CASGLFTGNTIYF
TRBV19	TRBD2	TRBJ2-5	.	TGTGCCAGTAGTTCGGCGGGGGGGTTAAAGACCCAGTACTTC	CASSSAGGLKTQYF
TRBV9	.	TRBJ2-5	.	TGTGCCAGCAGCGTGGGGCCGGGCGGCGAGACCCAGTACTTC	CASSVGPGGETQYF
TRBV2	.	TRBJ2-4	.	TGTGCCAGCAGTGTTCAGAGGACCAAAAACATTCAGTACTTC	CASSVQRTKNIQYF
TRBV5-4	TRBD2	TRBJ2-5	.	TGTGCCAGCACCAAGACTAGCGGGGAGCAAGAGACCCAGTACTTC	CASTKTSGEQETQYF
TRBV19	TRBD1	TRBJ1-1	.	TGTGCCAGTAAGGACAGGGGGCCCACTGAAGCTTTCTTT	CASKDRGPTEAFF
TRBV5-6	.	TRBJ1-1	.	TGTGCCAGCAGCTCTCAGGGGACCCGACGGGCTTTCTTT	CASSSQGTRRAFF
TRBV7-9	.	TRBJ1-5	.	TGTGCCAGCAGCTTAGGGTCCGGGGGAGGGAGCAATCAGCCCCAGCATTTT	CASSLGSGGGSNQPQHF
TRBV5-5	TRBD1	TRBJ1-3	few	TGTGCCAGCAGCTTTGCCGGGACAGGGGAGACTGGAAACACCATATATTTT	CASSFAGTGETGNTIYF